This entry is about one T cell receptor beta chain. The data originate from a study of blood T cells in healthy people across ages. The ends lost 2 bases at V and 4 bases at J; junction bases unmatched: 5. The CDR3 runs to 15 residues. Germline V gene data show CDR1 as MNHEY and CDR2 as SVGEGT. A second PCR of roughly 7 to 11 cycles used a sample-barcoded 5' primer and a J-beta primer mix. TCRdb redid the calling of the 5' RACE reads with MiXCR, one entry per CDR3 protein. The sample has 950,000 to 1,200,000 distinct CDR3 sequences; approximately 38% are singletons. What was sequenced was blood. V gene TRBV6-2 or TRBV6-3 combines with J gene TRBJ2-3; TRBD2 aligns across 8 bases. The receptor comes from a young man in good health. This CDR3 reads CASSYDGGAPDTQYF. The CDR3 DNA reads as TGTGCCAGCAGTTACGACGGGGGGGCCCCAGATACGCAGTATTTT.